The clone carrying this T cell receptor beta chain appeared once. Its antigen is undetermined. PCR employed 60 Vbeta and 13 Jbeta primers. Profiling relied on immunoSEQ multiplex PCR, and the TCRdb table lists in-frame clones only, not all of them. The table records 70,000 or so clones, roughly nine tenths of them present only once. This specimen belongs to a study of cytomegalovirus exposure and HLA in healthy donors. Findings of the study overall: Later analysis identified 16,951 TCR beta sequences associated with HLA alleles, using a false discovery rate threshold of 0.05.

Per germline, CDR1 SGHVS and CDR2 FQNEAQ. The CDR3 is made up of 14 amino acids. With 3 bases clipped from V and 13 bases from J, the junction kept 10 bases outside the gene matches. Input material: PBMCs. The TCR was taken from a woman in her thirties in good health and CMV-seropositive. This chain joins TRBV7-8 and TRBJ2-1; TRBD2 agrees at 9 bases. CDR3 sequence: CASSFFMIAGVQFF. The CDR3, as DNA: TGTGCCAGCAGCTTCTTCATGATAGCGGGGGTTCAGTTCTTC. Filled out from reference TRBV7-8 and TRBJ2-1, the complete variable domain reads GAGVSQSPRYKVAKRGQDVALRCDPISGHVSLFWYQQALGQGPEFLTYFQNEAQLDKSGLPSDRFFAERPEGSVSTLKIQRTQQEDSAVYLCASSFFMIAGVQFFGPGTRLTVL.